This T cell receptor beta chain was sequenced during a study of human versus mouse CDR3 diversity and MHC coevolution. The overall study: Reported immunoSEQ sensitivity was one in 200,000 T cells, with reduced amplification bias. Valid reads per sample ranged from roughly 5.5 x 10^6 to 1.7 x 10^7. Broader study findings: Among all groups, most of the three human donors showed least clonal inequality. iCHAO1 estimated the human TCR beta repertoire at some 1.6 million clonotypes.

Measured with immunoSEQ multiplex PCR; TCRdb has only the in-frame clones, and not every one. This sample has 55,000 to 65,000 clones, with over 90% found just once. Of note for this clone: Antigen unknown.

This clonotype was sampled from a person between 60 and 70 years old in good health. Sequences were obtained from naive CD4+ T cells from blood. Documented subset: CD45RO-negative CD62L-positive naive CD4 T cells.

CDR3 DNA sequence: TGTGCCAGCAGCCCCGGTTTGGGAGGTGGAACTAATGAAAAACTGTTTTTT. Its translation is CASSPGLGGGTNEKLFF. V usage is TRBV13 and J usage is TRBJ1-4; D gene uncertain. The CDR3 runs 17 residues. The germline gives CDR1 PRHDT, CDR2 FYEKMQ (reference sequence). The ends were cut back, 5 bases at V and 1 base at J, with 17 bases in the middle.